This T cell receptor beta chain is from a study of response to subunit inactivated influenza vaccine. This clonotype has only a few counts. Antigen unknown. Study observations and caveats: Every seasonal influenza vaccination brings in few new T cells, the authors suggested.

TCRdb re-called the RT-PCR reads through MiXCR, storing one row per CDR3 protein. The table shows 500,000 to 550,000 distinct CDR3 sequences, with approximately 7.8% occurring only once. The sample consisted of PBMCs from blood, taken roughly 24 months after vaccination. The sequence was collected from a man between 50 and 70 years old who received an inactivated influenza vaccine.

The CDR3 protein is CASSPDPGTNEKLFF. The CDR3 DNA reads as TGTGCCAGCAGCCCGGACCCAGGGACTAATGAAAAACTGTTTTTT. The chain recombines TRBV5-5 with TRBJ1-4; D might be TRBD1 (5 bases). V was shortened by 4 bases and J by 2 bases, with 12 bases between the two germline ends. Germline values: CDR1 SGHKS, CDR2 YYEKEE (reference sequence). The CDR3 has 15 residues.